This entry features one TCR beta chain sequence. V shed 4 bases, J shed 1 base, and the junction held 4 bases outside the gene matches. This CDR3 contains 15 residues. CDR1 and CDR2 (germline): MDHEN, SYDVKM. Profiling relied on immunoSEQ multiplex PCR, and the TCRdb table lists in-frame clones only, not all of them. The top ten hold over 1.5% of the sample, which has around 1.9 million clones, roughly 91% seen once. As defined, naive CD8 cells were CD45RO-negative and positively selected for CCR7, with terminally differentiated effector memory CD45RA+ cells excluded. The sample is drawn from a study of shared clonotypes between healthy human individuals.

The clonotype originates from a man younger than 30 in good health. Some clones in this sample may be carry-over from other donors' samples. This sequence joins TRBV28 and TRBJ1-5; 7 positions match TRBD1. Sequenced sample: naive CD8+ T cells from PBMCs. CDR3 sequence reads: CASSSAGGSNQPQHF. CDR3 coding DNA: TGTGCCAGCAGTTCCGCAGGGGGAAGCAATCAGCCCCAGCATTTT.